This T cell receptor beta chain comes out of a study of cytomegalovirus exposure and HLA in healthy donors. Study conclusions and caveats: There were 150 to 200 TCR beta chains listed as cytomegalovirus-associated.

This clone showed up just a few times. Antigen specificity is unknown. Samples came from healthy bone marrow donors. PCR involved 60 Vbeta and 13 Jbeta primers. Some clones are missing from TCRdb's copy, which holds only in-frame ones; the method was immunoSEQ multiplex PCR. The sample lists roughly 190,000 clones; about an eighth were seen once. The clonotype was recovered from a man aged 50 to 59 in good health and CMV-seropositive. Sequenced input: PBMCs.

CDR3: CASSHSGGEPLHF. Here the CDR3 DNA reads TGTGCCAGCAGCCACTCCGGTGGGGAGCCCCTCCACTTT. This chain uses TRBV6-6 with TRBJ1-6; no definite D call. Germline V CDR1 and CDR2: MNHNY, SVGAGI (reference sequence). The CDR3 length is 13 residues. V gave up 6 bases and J gave up 13 bases, with 16 bases separating them.